Following are 26 T cell receptor beta chains from one sample sequenced in a study of beta chain features in type 1 diabetes. Overall study results and limits: Shortening of TCRB CDR3s, moderate but significant, appeared in all four CD4+ subsets of Type 1 diabetes patients.

These receptors have no known antigen. Reverse transcribing all isolated RNA meant expressed TCRB transcripts were sequenced. The protocol was immunoSEQ multiplex PCR, while the TCRdb copy is restricted to in-frame clones and leaves out a portion. This table holds 120,000 or so clones, 17% found once. Sequencing used central memory CD4+ T cells from blood. Source of these receptors: a man aged 18 to 30 with type 1 diabetes.

In its sample, this clone was seen a few times. The V gene is TRBV5-4, the J gene TRBJ1-2, with D hard to call. The CDR3 is 13 residues long. V gave up 2 bases and J gave up 0 bases, with 5 bases separating them. Germline V gene lookup returns CDR1 SGHNT and CDR2 YYREEE (reference sequence). CDR3 in amino acids: CASSFQANYGYTF. The CDR3 DNA reads as TGTGCCAGCAGCTTCCAGGCTAACTATGGCTACACCTTC.

The chain is built from TRBV6-6 and TRBJ2-3; D unclear. Trimming shortened V by 6 bases and J by 9 bases, and 13 bases separated the two germline ends. The CDR3 is 12 amino acids. The germline CDR1 and CDR2 sequences are MNHNY and SVGAGI (reference sequence). The CDR3: CASRSILGTQYF. DNA for the CDR3: TGTGCCAGCAGGTCCATTCTGGGAACGCAGTATTTT.

Worth noting for this clone: A far more abundant clone sits one base away, making this likely a read error. The rearrangement uses TRBV29-1 and TRBJ2-4; D is perhaps TRBD1 or TRBD2 (5 bases each). CDR1 is SQVTM, CDR2 ANQGSEA, per germline. This CDR3 has 16 amino acids. The chain's CDR3 is CRVGPGWGMTKNIQYF. The CDR3 DNA follows: TGCCGCGTTGGCCCCGGCTGGGGGATGACCAAAAACATTCAGTACTTC.

The chain couples TRBV2 to TRBJ2-1, with D possibly matching TRBD1 (6 bases). Trimming removed 2 bases from V and 0 bases from J, with 14 bases in between. Germline values: CDR1 SNHLY, CDR2 FYNNEI. The CDR3 covers 17 residues. The DNA for the CDR3 is TGTGCCAGCAGTGAAATGACGGACAGCCGCTCCTACAATGAGCAGTTCTTC. Protein: CASSEMTDSRSYNEQFF.

The rearrangement links TRBV10-1 to TRBJ2-3; D not resolved. Trimming removed 4 bases from V and 6 bases from J, with 11 bases in between. The CDR3 has 13 amino acids. Germline values: CDR1 WNHNN, CDR2 SYGVQD (reference sequence). As DNA, the CDR3 is TGCGCCAGCAGTGTCGGTCTCATCGATACGCAGTATTTT. Its translation is CASSVGLIDTQYF.

This clone came up many times. V gene TRBV4-1 combines with J gene TRBJ1-2; no reliable D call. CDR1 is MGHRA, CDR2 YSYEKL, per germline. V was cut by 0 bases and J by 7 bases, with 15 bases left in between. CDR3 length: 15 residues. Here the CDR3 reads CASSQDQAKVGGYTF. For the CDR3, the DNA is TGCGCCAGCAGCCAAGATCAGGCGAAGGTGGGTGGCTACACCTTC.

CDR3 nucleotide sequence: TGTGCCAGTAGTGTACAGGGTACTGGGGCCAACGTCCTGACTTTC. Amino acids: CASSVQGTGANVLTF. This chain links TRBV19 with TRBJ2-6; D is possibly TRBD1 (6 bases). V lost 5 bases and J 2 bases, leaving 10 bases between the germline ends. Germline-derived CDR1 and CDR2 are LNHDA and SQIVND (reference sequence). This CDR3 comprises 15 residues.

The J gene is TRBJ2-7, the V gene TRBV7-2, with D possibly being TRBD1 or TRBD2 (5 bases each). Germline values: CDR1 SGHTA, CDR2 FQGNSA. The CDR3 loop spans 13 amino acids. Trimming cost V 1 base and J 6 bases, with 10 bases left between them. The DNA for the CDR3 is TGTGCCAGCAGCTTAGGAGGGGAACGCGAGCAGTACTTC. This translates into CASSLGGEREQYF. The variable domain in full, completed from reference TRBV7-2 and TRBJ2-7, reads GAGVSQSPSNKVTEKGKDVELRCDPISGHTALYWYRQSLGQGLEFLIYFQGNSAPDKSGLPSDRFSAERTGGSVSTLTIQRTQQEDSAVYLCASSLGGEREQYFGPGTRLTVT.

This clone was seen a few times. The chain is built from TRBV25-1 and TRBJ1-1; D gene unclear. The CDR3 contains 15 residues. CDR1 and CDR2 (germline): MGHDK, SYGVNS. Trimming took off 7 bases at V and 1 base at J, with 16 bases between the two ends. Here the CDR3 DNA reads TGTGCCAGCATTTTACATAAGTCGGAGAACACTGAAGCTTTCTTT. Protein sequence: CASILHKSENTEAFF.

About this clone itself: A read error may explain this, as a much larger clone is one base away. The chain combines TRBV28 with TRBJ2-1; D gene uncertain. V lost 6 bases and J 6 bases, leaving 6 bases between the germline ends. Germline assignment: CDR1 MDHEN and CDR2 SYDVKM. The CDR3 runs 11 residues. The CDR3 DNA sequence: TGTGCCAGCAGCTTTCTCAATGAGCAGTTCTTC. It is translated as CASSFLNEQFF.

This clone was detected only a few times. V usage is TRBV5-6 and J usage is TRBJ1-1; 8 nucleotides match TRBD1. The CDR3 consists of 12 residues. Germline V gene sequence: CDR1 SGHDT, CDR2 YYEEEE. The V segment lost 1 base and the J segment 11 bases; nucleotides outside the gene matches: 4. CDR3 sequence: CASSLQGALAFF. The CDR3 nucleotides read TGTGCCAGCAGCTTGCAGGGGGCCTTGGCTTTCTTT.

The chain has TRBV7-3 and TRBJ2-1; D unresolved. V was trimmed by 5 bases and J by 4 bases, leaving 15 bases between them. Per germline, CDR1 SGHTA and CDR2 FQGTGA. CDR3 length: 15 residues. The DNA of the CDR3 is TGTGCCAGCAGCCGAGACTCGGCGCCTTACAATGAGCAGTTCTTC. This translates into CASSRDSAPYNEQFF.

This clone appeared a few times. At one end, the junction sequence differs from germline, possibly due to a read error. The chain combines TRBV7-7 with TRBJ2-2; no clear D gene. This CDR3 contains 15 residues. From germline, CDR1 is SSHAT and CDR2 FNYEAQ (reference sequence). The CDR3 nucleotides are TGTGCTAGCAGCTTAGTGGACCGAGACACCGGGGAGCTGTTTTTT. Protein: CASSLVDRDTGELFF.

This clone was recorded only once. The chain uses TRBV7-2 and TRBJ1-4; 8 bases agree with TRBD1. The CDR3 is made up of 15 amino acids. Trimming removed 4 bases from V and 4 bases from J; junction bases left unmatched: 5. Germline V lookup: CDR1 SGHTA, CDR2 FQGNSA. The CDR3 bases are TGTGCCAGCAGCTCGACAGGGGACAGTAATGAAAAACTGTTTTTT. This gives the protein CASSSTGDSNEKLFF.

The chain employs TRBV7-2 and TRBJ2-5; D is uncertain. Looked up from germline, CDR1 is SGHTA and CDR2 is FQGNSA. V gave up 0 bases and J gave up 2 bases, with 4 bases separating them. The CDR3 is made up of 13 amino acids. In nucleotides, the CDR3 is TGTGCCAGCAGCTTAGCCCTACAAGAGACCCAGTACTTC. It specifies CASSLALQETQYF.

About this clone itself: A junction boundary mismatches the germline segment, possibly from a read error. The rearrangement links TRBV2 to TRBJ2-5; no clear D gene. The V gene's germline CDR1 is SNHLY and CDR2 FYNNEI. This CDR3 region has 11 residues. The DNA for the CDR3 is TGTGCCAGCAGTTACCAAGCGACCCAGTACTTC. This sequence encodes CASSYQATQYF.

A few counts support this clone. The chain has TRBV6-5 and TRBJ2-1; a weak D match, TRBD2 (6 bases). The CDR3 length is 13 residues. Between the trimmed V and J ends, which lost 11 bases and 6 bases, there was a span of 17 bases. In germline, CDR1 is MNHEY, CDR2 SVGAGI. The CDR3 DNA is TGTGCCGTAGGCAGGGAGGCAGTCAATGAGCAGTTCTTC. This encodes CAVGREAVNEQFF.

This clone was seen a single time. The J gene is TRBJ2-7, the V gene TRBV7-2; 7 bases agree with TRBD2. The CDR3 extends over 15 amino acids. CDR1 and CDR2 from the germline V gene are SGHTA and FQGNSA. Losses at the gene ends were 5 bases for V and 1 base for J; bases not matched to a gene: 8. The CDR3 loop is CASSPLGRMSYEQYF. In DNA form, the CDR3 reads TGTGCCAGCAGCCCCCTCGGGAGGATGTCCTACGAGCAGTACTTC.

This chain connects TRBV28 to TRBJ2-4, with D maybe TRBD1 (5 bases). The germline gives CDR1 MDHEN, CDR2 SYDVKM. V shed 4 bases and J shed 9 bases, with 10 bases lying between them. CDR3 size: 12 residues. The CDR3 spells CASSSQASIQYF. CDR3 nucleotides: TGTGCCAGCAGTTCACAGGCGTCCATTCAGTACTTC. Complete variable domain (other parts from reference TRBV28 and TRBJ2-4): DVKVTQSSRYLVKRTGEKVFLECVQDMDHENMFWYRQDPGLGLRLIYFSYDVKMKEKGDIPEGYSVSREKKERFSLILESASTNQTSMYLCASSSQASIQYFGAGTRLSVL.

CDR3 DNA: TGCAGCAGTATACAACTCGGGACAGGGGGTGCAGATACGCAGTATTTT. Translation gives CSSIQLGTGGADTQYF. V gene TRBV29-1 combines with J gene TRBJ2-3; 11 bases fit TRBD1. The CDR3 loop spans 16 amino acids. The germline gives CDR1 SQVTM, CDR2 ANQGSEA. V shed 8 bases, J shed 4 bases, and the junction held 14 bases outside the gene matches.

This chain connects TRBV7-9 to TRBJ2-5; 9 bases line up with TRBD2. This CDR3 region has 17 residues. The J segment lost 1 base and the V segment lost 3 bases, leaving 9 bases of the junction unmatched. Germline lookup yields CDR1 SEHNR and CDR2 FQNEAQ (reference sequence). The CDR3 nucleotides read TGTGCCAGCAGCTTGCCAAGAGCGGGGGGCGTCCAAGAGACCCAGTACTTC. Translation gives CASSLPRAGGVQETQYF. Full variable domain (missing parts from reference TRBV7-9 and TRBJ2-5): DTGVSQNPRHKITKRGQNVTFRCDPISEHNRLYWYRQTLGQGPEFLTYFQNEAQLEKSRLLSDRFSAERPKGSFSTLEIQRTEQGDSAMYLCASSLPRAGGVQETQYFGPGTRLLVL.

At least ten counts were recorded for this clone. The rearrangement links TRBV29-1 to TRBJ2-7; D unclear. The V gene lost 8 bases and the J gene lost 5 bases, with 7 bases spanning the gap. CDR3 size: 9 residues. The germline V gene has CDR1 SQVTM and CDR2 ANQGSEA. CDR3 amino acids: CSPDNEQYF. Written as DNA, the CDR3 is TGCAGCCCTGACAACGAGCAGTACTTC.

This sequence joins TRBV2 and TRBJ2-5; D is perhaps TRBD2 (5 bases). The CDR3 length is 13 residues. From germline, CDR1 is SNHLY and CDR2 FYNNEI. V dropped 4 bases and J dropped 2 bases, with 8 bases sitting between them. In DNA form, the CDR3 reads TGTGCCAGCAGTGGTAGCGAGCAAGAGACCCAGTACTTC. Encoded protein: CASSGSEQETQYF.

The gene calls are TRBV28 and TRBJ2-7; 15 bases are shared with TRBD2. Germline CDR1 and CDR2: MDHEN and SYDVKM. J was trimmed by 4 bases and V by 7 bases; bases with no gene match: 8. The CDR3 extends over 16 amino acids. The CDR3 sequence: CASKGLAGGFQYEQYF. The CDR3 region has the DNA TGTGCCAGCAAGGGACTAGCGGGGGGTTTTCAGTACGAGCAGTACTTC.

The V and J genes are TRBV10-3 and TRBJ2-7, with 10 positions matching TRBD1. This CDR3 is 15 amino acids long. The V segment lost 5 bases and the J segment 1 base; nucleotides outside the gene matches: 5. Germline lookup yields CDR1 ENHRY and CDR2 SYGVKD. In nucleotides, the CDR3 is TGTGCCATCAGTTCGGGACAGGGGCAATCCTACGAGCAGTACTTC. Protein sequence: CAISSGQGQSYEQYF.

This clone was recorded a few times. The chain links TRBV5-4 to TRBJ1-2; 7 bases are shared with TRBD1. V dropped 3 bases and J dropped 11; count of bases not matched to a gene: 7. Germline V gives CDR1 SGHNT, CDR2 YYREEE (reference sequence). There are 12 residues in the CDR3. The CDR3 is CASSSPDRRYTF. The CDR3 DNA is TGTGCCAGCAGCTCGCCGGACAGGCGATACACCTTC. Looking up the rest from reference TRBV5-4 and TRBJ1-2 gives the full variable domain: ETGVTQSPTHLIKTRGQQVTLRCSSQSGHNTVSWYQQALGQGPQFIFQYYREEENGRGNFPPRFSGLQFPNYSSELNVNALELDDSALYLCASSSPDRRYTFGSGTRLTVV.